These 13 T cell receptor beta chains were sequenced from one sample in a study of CD8+ T cells in alopecia areata. Following extraction, RNA underwent reverse transcription to cDNA, which served as the sequencing template. Some clones are missing from TCRdb's copy, which holds only in-frame ones; the method was immunoSEQ multiplex PCR. The sample records hundreds of thousands of clones, roughly 69% being singletons. The sequencing here drew on CD4+ T cells sorted from blood, taken at week 0. These receptors came from a human donor with alopecia areata.

The CDR3, as DNA: TGCGCCAGCAGCCCCCAGGGGAGCGGGGGTGGTACGCAGTATTTT. Amino acids: CASSPQGSGGGTQYF. The chain employs TRBV4-3 and TRBJ2-3; 8 positions agree with TRBD2. The CDR3 contains 15 residues. The V gene end was trimmed by 4 bases and the J gene end by 8 bases; junction bases not matched to a gene: 11. In germline, CDR1 is LGHNA, CDR2 YSLEER.

The genes are TRBV20-1 and TRBJ2-7; D is undetermined. The germline CDR1 and CDR2 sequences are DFQATT and SNEGSKA (reference sequence). Trimming left V 0 bases short and J 4 bases short, with 4 bases between. The CDR3 is made up of 11 amino acids. The CDR3 region has the DNA TGCAGTGCTAGAGAATTATACGAGCAGTACTTC. This translates into CSARELYEQYF.

The rearrangement joins TRBV7-9 to TRBJ1-1; no clear D. CDR1 is SEHNR and CDR2 is FQNEAQ in the germline V gene (reference sequence). The ends were cut back, 1 base at V and 11 bases at J, with 8 bases in the middle. This CDR3 region has 11 residues. The CDR3 DNA reads TGTGCCAGCAGCTTAGAAGGGAACGCTTTCTTT. This gives the protein CASSLEGNAFF.

This sequence joins TRBV5-1 and TRBJ1-6, with unresolved D. Germline values: CDR1 SGHRS, CDR2 YFSETQ. This CDR3 is 15 amino acids long. Trimming removed 6 bases from V and 5 bases from J, with 15 bases in between. The CDR3 DNA sequence: TGCGCCAGCACGGATCCGGACGGGGATAATTCACCCCTCCACTTT. This translates into CASTDPDGDNSPLHF.

The chain uses TRBV10-3 and TRBJ1-2; D gene ambiguous. The CDR3 sequence is 14 residues long. V dropped 6 bases and J dropped 3 bases, with 14 bases sitting between them. Germline V gene data show CDR1 as ENHRY and CDR2 as SYGVKD. The CDR3 nucleotides read TGTGCCATCAGCCGGACCGAAGCGGACTATGGCTACACCTTC. This sequence encodes CAISRTEADYGYTF.

This clone was detected only once. The DNA for the CDR3 is TGTGCCAGCAGCCCCGTGGGGGAGACCCAGTACTTC. It encodes CASSPVGETQYF. The rearrangement links TRBV7-9 to TRBJ2-5, with D unresolved. The V and J ends lost 5 bases and 5 bases respectively, with 9 bases between them. The length of the CDR3 is 12 residues. The germline V gene has CDR1 SEHNR and CDR2 FQNEAQ (reference sequence).

The chain recombines TRBV9 with TRBJ1-1; D not certain. Trimming left V 3 bases short and J 0 bases short, with 12 bases between. Germline CDR1 SGDLS, CDR2 YYNGEE. This CDR3 contains 15 residues. This CDR3 is CASSGGPGLNTEAFF. The CDR3, as DNA: TGTGCCAGCAGCGGAGGTCCTGGATTGAACACTGAAGCTTTCTTT. Looking up the rest from reference TRBV9 and TRBJ1-1 gives the full variable domain: DSGVTQTPKHLITATGQRVTLRCSPRSGDLSVYWYQQSLDQGLQFLIQYYNGEERAKGNILERFSAQQFPDLHSELNLSSLELGDSALYFCASSGGPGLNTEAFFGQGTRLTVV.

This clone was seen only a few times. The rearrangement uses TRBV29-1 and TRBJ2-1; unclear D gene. The CDR3 totals 12 residues. V lost 3 bases and J 4 bases, leaving 7 bases between the germline ends. Germline CDR1 reads SQVTM; CDR2 reads ANQGSEA. The CDR3: CSVDLQYNEQFF. The CDR3 DNA reads TGCAGCGTTGATCTACAGTACAATGAGCAGTTCTTC.

This chain uses TRBV9 with TRBJ2-3; the D call may be TRBD1 or TRBD2 (5 bases each). Germline CDR1 is SGDLS and CDR2 is YYNGEE. The CDR3 has 15 amino acids. Trimming removed 0 bases from V and 5 bases from J, with 13 bases in between. The CDR3 DNA follows: TGTGCCAGCAGCGTAGGGCTAGTTGGGGGAGATACGCAGTATTTT. Its protein product is CASSVGLVGGDTQYF.

This sequence joins TRBV10-2 and TRBJ2-5; 7 bases fit TRBD2. The CDR3 sequence is 15 residues long. Per the germline V gene, CDR1 is WSHSY and CDR2 is SAAADI. Trimming cost V 4 bases and J 2 bases; bases outside gene matches: 7. The CDR3 nucleotides are TGCGCCAGCAGTGGAAAGCGGGGCGAACAAGAGACCCAGTACTTC. Translated: CASSGKRGEQETQYF.

The chain is built from TRBV10-3 and TRBJ2-5; D gene uncertain. CDR3 size: 11 residues. Per germline, CDR1 ENHRY and CDR2 SYGVKD. Deletions cut 3 bases from V and 4 bases from J, with 3 bases between. In DNA form, the CDR3 reads TGTGCCATCAGTGATCTAGAGACCCAGTACTTC. It translates to CAISDLETQYF.

This rearrangement joins TRBV5-5 to TRBJ2-2; D is uncertain. This CDR3 contains 12 residues. Trimming took 2 bases from V and 4 from J, leaving 3 bases between them. Looked up from germline, CDR1 is SGHKS and CDR2 is YYEKEE (reference sequence). The CDR3 sequence is CASSFPTGELFF. The CDR3 bases are TGTGCCAGCAGCTTCCCCACCGGGGAGCTGTTTTTT. Full variable domain (outside the CDR3, taken from reference TRBV5-5 and TRBJ2-2): DAGVTQSPTHLIKTRGQQVTLRCSPISGHKSVSWYQQVLGQGPQFIFQYYEKEERGRGNFPDRFSARQFPNYSSELNVNALLLGDSALYLCASSFPTGELFFGEGSRLTVL.

The V and J genes are TRBV11-2 and TRBJ2-1, with D perhaps TRBD2 (6 bases). Germline-derived CDR1 and CDR2 are SGHAT and FQNNGV. V was shortened by 3 bases and J by 6 bases, with 15 bases between the two germline ends. This CDR3 is built from 15 residues. CDR3 nucleotide sequence: TGTGCCAGCAGCTTTGGTCTAGCGCCCTCCAATGAGCAGTTCTTC. Amino acids: CASSFGLAPSNEQFF.